The following is a T cell receptor beta chain sequence with its context. The target antigen is unknown. Generated by immunoSEQ multiplex PCR, the TCRdb table keeps only in-frame clones and is missing some. The data hold about 54,000 clones, with roughly 92% observed a single time. The source of the sample is a study of OX40 agonist ivuxolimab in advanced cancers. Whole-study context: In this cohort, patients received ivuxolimab, an agonistic anti-OX40 (CD134) antibody.

The study, taken as a whole, reports: Clonal expansion was seen in CD4+ and CD8+ blood T cells by week 6 at 0.1 to 3.0 mg/kg.

This clonotype was obtained from an adult with an advanced solid tumor such as melanoma, head and neck, liver or kidney cancer. The specimen comprised CD4+ or CD8+ T cells sorted from blood, sampled in a trial of the OX40 agonist ivuxolimab.

The CDR3 spells CAISPGASSGYTF. CDR3 bases: TGTGCCATCAGTCCAGGGGCTTCGAGTGGCTACACCTTC. The V and J genes are TRBV10-3 and TRBJ1-2, with D possibly being TRBD1 (6 bases). Trimming stripped 5 bases from V and 7 bases from J, with 14 bases between. The CDR3 is 13 residues long. The V gene's germline CDR1 is ENHRY and CDR2 SYGVKD.